The 29 T cell receptor beta chains listed next were all sequenced from one sample in a study of identical twins. TCRdb used MiXCR to reprocess the 5' RACE reads, holding one entry per CDR3 protein. The sample records around 1.7 million distinct CDR3 sequences, 25% to 35% being singletons. Sequenced sample: cord blood. The receptors derive from a newborn girl in good health.

This clonotype was picked up a small number of times. The CDR3 reads CASSQDRSNEQFF. CDR3 coding DNA: TGTGCCAGCAGCCAAGACCGGAGCAATGAGCAGTTCTTC. The chain joins TRBV4-2 to TRBJ2-1; D not resolved. Germline lookup yields CDR1 LGHNA and CDR2 YNFKEQ. The CDR3 loop spans 13 amino acids. With 0 bases removed from V and 6 bases from J, the gap between germline ends came to 6 bases.

This chain links TRBV30 with TRBJ2-3, with D perhaps TRBD2 (5 bases). V lost 3 bases and J 5 bases, leaving 9 bases between the germline ends. The CDR3 is 12 amino acids. From germline, CDR1 is GTSNPN and CDR2 SVGIG (reference sequence). CDR3 sequence: CAWSREQDTQYF. Written as DNA, the CDR3 is TGTGCCTGGAGCCGGGAACAAGATACGCAGTATTTT.

This clonotype was recorded only once. This chain joins TRBV11-2 and TRBJ2-3; no clear D. The CDR3 consists of 15 residues. CDR1 is SGHAT, CDR2 FQNNGV, per germline. V was clipped by 4 bases and J by 2 bases, with 13 bases between them. The CDR3 sequence: CASSSLGGYTDTQYF. The CDR3 DNA reads as TGTGCCAGCAGCTCGCTAGGCGGCTACACAGATACGCAGTATTTT.

The V gene is TRBV20-1, the J gene TRBJ2-4; 7 bases are a match to TRBD2. The end of the DNA is better explained by TRBJ2-7, so the J call may be wrong. The CDR3 consists of 14 residues. From germline, CDR1 is DFQATT and CDR2 SNEGSKA (reference sequence). This CDR3 is CSASPSGKGYEQYF. For the CDR3, the DNA is TGCAGTGCTAGTCCCAGCGGGAAGGGCTACGAGCAGTACTTC.

This clonotype was observed a few times. The chain couples TRBV4-2 to TRBJ2-7, with D possibly matching TRBD1 (5 bases). The CDR3 sequence is 15 residues long. Germline lookup yields CDR1 LGHNA and CDR2 YNFKEQ. V dropped 2 bases and J dropped 0 bases, with 11 bases sitting between them. CDR3: CASSQRVGVSYEQYF. The CDR3 bases are TGTGCCAGCAGCCAACGAGTAGGGGTCTCCTACGAGCAGTACTTC.

V is TRBV10-3 and J is TRBJ2-5, with D perhaps TRBD2 (7 bases). Trimming took 8 bases from V and 2 from J, leaving 12 bases between them. The CDR3 loop spans 13 amino acids. CDR1 is ENHRY, CDR2 SYGVKD, per germline. DNA for the CDR3: TGTGCCATCGCGGGGGCCCCGCAAGAGACCCAGTACTTC. It is translated as CAIAGAPQETQYF.

Details on this clonotype: This may come from a read error, since a much larger clone is one base off. The chain employs TRBV27 and TRBJ2-3; D remains ambiguous. Germline loops: CDR1 MNHEY, CDR2 SMNVEV (reference sequence). CDR3 size: 17 residues. V was pared by 6 bases and J by 0 bases, with 19 bases between. In DNA, the CDR3 is TGTGCCAGCAGACCCCGGTCGGCGAATCCTAGCACAGATACGCAGTATTTT. This translates into CASRPRSANPSTDTQYF.

The chain employs TRBV7-2 and TRBJ2-1, with D tentatively TRBD1 (6 bases). CDR1 and CDR2 from the germline V gene are SGHTA and FQGNSA. This CDR3 comprises 18 residues. Trimming removed 4 bases from V and 0 bases from J, with 19 bases in between. The CDR3 bases are TGTGCCAGCAGCTCCCTGGGGGCGCGACCTTCCTCCTACAATGAGCAGTTCTTC. Its translation is CASSSLGARPSSYNEQFF.

This clonotype was seen only a few times. This chain joins TRBV20-1 and TRBJ1-2, with 9 nucleotides matching TRBD1. V lost 5 bases, J lost 5 bases, and 3 bases stayed unmatched. The CDR3 totals 12 residues. Germline V gene lookup returns CDR1 DFQATT and CDR2 SNEGSKA (reference sequence). The CDR3 region is CSALDRGYGYTF. The CDR3 coding sequence is TGCAGTGCTTTGGACAGGGGATATGGCTACACCTTC.

The chain employs TRBV4-2 and TRBJ1-1; no clear D. Germline CDR1 and CDR2: LGHNA and YNFKEQ. V lost 6 bases, J lost 1 base, and 12 bases lay in between. The CDR3 sequence is 14 residues long. CDR3 sequence (DNA): TGTGCCAGCAGATGGGGTGGGGAGAACACTGAAGCTTTCTTT. Amino acid sequence: CASRWGGENTEAFF.

The chain recombines TRBV20-1 with TRBJ1-1; a possible D gene is TRBD1 (5 bases). Looked up from germline, CDR1 is DFQATT and CDR2 is SNEGSKA (reference sequence). Trimming left V 8 bases short and J 4 bases short, with 26 bases between. The length of the CDR3 is 16 residues. Here the CDR3 reads CSLLPEGRAGSTEAFF. The DNA for the CDR3 is TGCAGTTTACTCCCCGAGGGAAGAGCAGGGAGCACTGAAGCTTTCTTT.

This clonotype was seen only a few times. The V call is TRBV20-1, the J call TRBJ1-6; D unclear. The length of the CDR3 is 14 residues. CDR1 is DFQATT, CDR2 SNEGSKA, per germline (reference sequence). Trimming left V 3 bases short and J 7 bases short, with 13 bases between. The CDR3 DNA is TGCAGTGCTAGCCCCCGAGGACTGAATTCACCCCTCCACTTT. It codes for CSASPRGLNSPLHF.

This sequence joins TRBV24-1 and TRBJ2-5; D is undetermined. The V end was cut by 9 bases, the J end by 4 bases, with 11 bases between. CDR3 size: 12 residues. Per germline, CDR1 KGHDR and CDR2 SFDVKD. CDR3 sequence (DNA): TGTGCCACCCAGTCCATGGGAGAGACCCAGTACTTC. Its translation is CATQSMGETQYF.

V gene TRBV20-1 combines with J gene TRBJ2-3; D uncertain. CDR3 size: 13 residues. Germline V gene lookup returns CDR1 DFQATT and CDR2 SNEGSKA (reference sequence). The ends were cut back, 4 bases at V and 4 bases at J, with 12 bases in the middle. CDR3 region: CSATWESPDTQYF. CDR3 in DNA: TGCAGTGCTACATGGGAAAGCCCAGATACGCAGTATTTT.

This clonotype was seen only a few times. The V and J genes are TRBV6-5 and TRBJ2-5, with unresolved D. CDR1 is MNHEY and CDR2 is SVGAGI in the germline V gene. The CDR3 length is 15 residues. V was pared by 8 bases and J by 0 bases, with 16 bases between. In nucleotides, the CDR3 is TGTGCCAGCGGCCCTCTTCGGCGGCACCAAGAGACCCAGTACTTC. The encoded protein is CASGPLRRHQETQYF.

This chain joins TRBV7-2 and TRBJ1-1, with 10 bases that match TRBD1. This CDR3 comprises 16 residues. Trimming removed 5 bases from V and 1 base from J; junction bases left unmatched: 7. In germline, CDR1 is SGHTA, CDR2 FQGNSA. The CDR3 DNA is TGTGCCAGCAGCCCCTATAGGACAGGGGGGAACACTGAAGCTTTCTTT. This codes for CASSPYRTGGNTEAFF.

The chain combines TRBV2 with TRBJ2-3, with 8 bases identical to TRBD2. There are 16 residues in the CDR3. The germline gives CDR1 SNHLY, CDR2 FYNNEI. The V segment lost 5 bases and the J segment 3 bases; nucleotides outside the gene matches: 10. The DNA of the CDR3 is TGTGCCAGCAGTTGGCCAGCGGGAGAGGGTACAGATACGCAGTATTTT. Protein: CASSWPAGEGTDTQYF.

The chain is built from TRBV12-5 and TRBJ2-1; D unclear. With 0 bases removed from V and 4 bases from J, the gap between germline ends came to 4 bases. Germline V gives CDR1 LGHNT, CDR2 FRNRAP. This CDR3 has 13 amino acids. CDR3: CASGLVGYNEQFF. As DNA, the CDR3 is TGTGCTAGTGGTTTGGTAGGGTACAATGAGCAGTTCTTC. Together with reference TRBV12-5 and TRBJ2-1, the CDR3 gives the full variable domain: DARVTQTPRHKVTEMGQEVTMRCQPILGHNTVFWYRQTMMQGLELLAYFRNRAPLDDSGMPKDRFSAEMPDATLATLKIQPSEPRDSAVYFCASGLVGYNEQFFGPGTRLTVL.

V and J are TRBV20-1 and TRBJ1-1, with D perhaps matching TRBD1 (5 bases). Germline V lookup: CDR1 DFQATT, CDR2 SNEGSKA (reference sequence). The CDR3 covers 14 residues. V was pared by 6 bases and J by 4 bases, with 18 bases between. CDR3 coding DNA: TGCAGTGCCGGGGTCTTGGATGGGGCCACTGAAGCTTTCTTT. Translated, it gives CSAGVLDGATEAFF.

This clonotype was detected only a few times. The chain employs TRBV2 and TRBJ2-3, with 11 positions matching TRBD2. The CDR3 is 18 amino acids. After removal of 6 bases from V and 1 base from J, the junction contained 12 bases not matched to a gene. Germline CDR1 SNHLY, CDR2 FYNNEI. The CDR3 loop reads CASSLGLAGGIGTDTQYF. CDR3 nucleotide sequence: TGTGCCAGCAGCTTAGGGCTAGCGGGAGGCATTGGCACAGATACGCAGTATTTT.

This clonotype has just one count. The chain has TRBV7-2 and TRBJ2-1; D is ambiguous. V gave up 1 base and J gave up 13 bases, with 20 bases separating them. Germline V gene lookup returns CDR1 SGHTA and CDR2 FQGNSA. The CDR3 extends over 15 amino acids. The CDR3 here is CASSLGTTRQETQFF. DNA for the CDR3: TGTGCCAGCAGCTTAGGTACCACCCGTCAGGAGACCCAGTTCTTC.

On this clonotype: A much bigger clone sits one base away, suggesting this may be a read error. J is TRBJ2-3 and V is TRBV5-1; no clear D. Trimming took off 7 bases at V and 8 bases at J, with 17 bases between the two ends. The CDR3 contains 13 residues. Germline CDR1 and CDR2: SGHRS and YFSETQ. The DNA for the CDR3 is TGCGCCAGCGTGCGCCTCCCCCGTGGTACGCAGTATTTT. It specifies CASVRLPRGTQYF.

This clonotype has just a few counts. V usage is TRBV5-1 and J usage is TRBJ2-7, with 7 positions matching TRBD1. The CDR3 totals 15 residues. In germline, CDR1 is SGHRS, CDR2 YFSETQ. The J segment lost 2 bases and the V segment lost 1 base, leaving 6 bases of the junction unmatched. The CDR3 DNA reads TGCGCCAGCAGCTTGAAACAGGGGTCCACCTACGAGCAGTACTTC. This gives the protein CASSLKQGSTYEQYF.

The chain is built from TRBV12-3 or TRBV12-4 and TRBJ2-1, with D perhaps TRBD2 (5 bases). Trimming pared 6 bases from V and 10 bases from J, leaving 13 bases between. CDR3 length: 12 amino acids. The CDR3 loop reads CASRLLVQEQFF. Here the CDR3 DNA reads TGTGCCAGCAGACTACTAGTTCAGGAGCAGTTCTTC.

This chain joins TRBV6-2 or TRBV6-3 and TRBJ2-7, with 9 positions matching TRBD2. CDR3 length: 15 residues. The germline gives CDR1 MNHEY, CDR2 SVGEGT. With 5 bases clipped from V and 3 bases from J, the junction kept 8 bases outside the gene matches. The CDR3 sequence: CASSPTSGEFYEQYF. In DNA form, the CDR3 reads TGTGCCAGCAGTCCGACTAGCGGCGAATTCTACGAGCAGTACTTC.

Notes on this clonotype: Without the conserved terminal phenylalanine or tryptophan, this CDR3 likely stems from a read error. The V gene is TRBV6-5, the J gene TRBJ2-1, with no clear D. CDR1 MNHEY and CDR2 SVGAGI come from the germline V gene. The ends were cut back, 5 bases at V and 4 bases at J, with 6 bases in the middle. The CDR3 length is 12 residues. CDR3 in DNA: TGTGCCAGCAGTAGTCTATACAATGAGCAGTTCTCC. Translated, it gives CASSSLYNEQFS.

The chain joins TRBV3-1 to TRBJ1-1, with D possibly matching TRBD1 (5 bases). Trimming cost V 1 base and J 0 bases, with 15 bases left between them. This CDR3 spans 17 amino acids. Per germline, CDR1 LGHDT and CDR2 YNNKEL (reference sequence). The CDR3 DNA follows: TGTGCCAGCAGCCAAGCACCGGGACGGAAAATGAACACTGAAGCTTTCTTT. It encodes CASSQAPGRKMNTEAFF.

The chain couples TRBV27 to TRBJ1-2, with D tentatively TRBD1 (6 bases). The CDR3 loop spans 11 amino acids. V was trimmed by 8 bases and J by 5 bases, leaving 9 bases between them. Germline assignment: CDR1 MNHEY and CDR2 SMNVEV (reference sequence). In DNA, the CDR3 is TGTGCCAGCGGAGGGGGGTATGGCTACACCTTC. This gives the protein CASGGGYGYTF.

This chain connects TRBV6-5 to TRBJ2-1; TRBD2 matches at 8 bases. Germline values: CDR1 MNHEY, CDR2 SVGAGI. Trimming took 0 bases from V and 7 from J; bases not matched to a gene: 8. This CDR3 is 16 amino acids long. The CDR3 region has the DNA TGTGCCAGCAGTTACTCCCCCGGGAGGGCCCTAAATGAGCAGTTCTTC. Translating gives CASSYSPGRALNEQFF.